These T cell receptor beta chains were read from a single sample in a study of blood T cells in healthy people across ages. TCRdb re-called the 5' RACE reads with MiXCR, one entry per CDR3 protein. The profile covers hundreds of thousands of distinct CDR3 sequences, with 27% appearing a single time and 3.6% taken by the ten largest. This sample also appeared in a second study, on T cells of mothers and their children.

The specimen sequenced was blood. The receptors shown here come from a boy younger than 10 in good health. CDR3s include the opening cysteine and the closing phenylalanine or tryptophan. The D gene is left open where the match is weak. Clone size, where shown, is once, few, many, or a class for clones that have expanded.

d_gene	j_gene	abundance	v_gene	CDR3aa	CDR3nt
.	TRBJ2-7	.	TRBV6-1	CASSKVAYEQYF	TGTGCCAGCAGTAAAGTGGCCTACGAGCAGTACTTC
.	TRBJ2-7	.	TRBV27	CASTLNMGEAGYEQYF	TGTGCCAGCACTCTTAATATGGGGGAAGCGGGCTACGAGCAGTACTTC
TRBD2	TRBJ2-6	.	TRBV20-1	CSARVTGGPSGANVLTF	TGCAGTGCTAGAGTGACGGGGGGGCCCTCTGGGGCCAACGTCCTGACTTTC
.	TRBJ1-5	few	TRBV12-3/TRBV12-4	CASSLEAGYGGNQPQHF	TGTGCCAGCAGTTTAGAGGCAGGGTATGGAGGCAATCAGCCCCAGCATTTT
TRBD1	TRBJ1-4	.	TRBV12-3/TRBV12-4	CASSRQDRGKVEKLFF	TGTGCCAGCAGTCGCCAGGACAGGGGGAAAGTTGAAAAACTGTTTTTT
TRBD2	TRBJ2-7	few	TRBV4-1	CASSQGAGTSGSSSYEQYF	TGCGCCAGCAGCCAAGGAGCAGGTACTAGCGGGAGCTCCTCCTACGAGCAGTACTTC
.	TRBJ2-5	few	TRBV7-9	CASQRTEETQYF	TGTGCCAGCCAGAGGACAGAAGAGACCCAGTACTTC
.	TRBJ2-5	.	TRBV11-2	CASSRYASETQYF	TGTGCCAGCAGCCGATACGCGTCCGAGACCCAGTACTTC
.	TRBJ1-1	.	TRBV6-5	CASSKLQGKAFF	TGTGCCAGCAGCAAGTTACAGGGTAAAGCTTTCTTT
TRBD2	TRBJ2-3	few	TRBV20-1	CSAWTSGSPTDTQYF	TGCAGTGCATGGACTAGCGGGAGCCCCACAGATACGCAGTATTTT
TRBD2	TRBJ2-3	many	TRBV7-8	CASSLTSGGADTQYF	TGTGCCAGCAGCTTGACTAGCGGGGGAGCAGATACGCAGTATTTT
TRBD1	TRBJ2-5	few	TRBV10-3	CAISRGRETQYF	TGTGCCATCAGCAGGGGGCGGGAGACCCAGTACTTC
TRBD2	TRBJ2-1	.	TRBV7-3	CASSTGLAVYNEQFF	TGTGCCAGCAGCACGGGACTAGCGGTATACAATGAGCAGTTCTTC
.	TRBJ2-1	.	TRBV9	CASLERGSYNEQFF	TGTGCCAGCTTAGAGCGTGGATCCTACAATGAGCAGTTCTTC
TRBD1	TRBJ1-1	few	TRBV20-1	CSARDTTGEGGTEAFF	TGCAGTGCTAGAGATACCACAGGGGAAGGTGGCACTGAAGCTTTCTTT
.	TRBJ2-5	.	TRBV3-1	CASREGGHIQETQYF	TGTGCCAGCCGAGAAGGGGGACACATCCAAGAGACCCAGTACTTC
.	TRBJ2-5	few	TRBV7-9	CASSLRSLGPLEQETQYF	TGTGCCAGCAGCTTAAGGTCTCTGGGGCCCTTGGAGCAAGAGACCCAGTACTTC
.	TRBJ1-1	few	TRBV11-2	CASSLVNAFF	TGTGCCAGCAGCTTAGTAAATGCTTTCTTT
.	TRBJ2-7	few	TRBV24-1	CAGTLGDNEQYF	TGTGCCGGGACTCTGGGGGACAACGAGCAGTACTTC
TRBD2	TRBJ2-7	few	TRBV6-5	CASSYSSMGLAASGAYEQYF	TGTGCCAGCAGTTACTCGAGTATGGGACTAGCGGCATCGGGAGCCTACGAGCAGTACTTC
.	TRBJ1-5	.	TRBV5-5	CASSFDSPNQPQHF	TGTGCCAGCAGCTTCGACAGCCCCAATCAGCCCCAGCATTTT
.	TRBJ1-3	few	TRBV30	CAWRMKSGNTIYF	TGTGCCTGGAGGATGAAGTCTGGAAACACCATATATTTT
.	TRBJ1-1	many	TRBV18	CASSPRGANTEAFF	TGTGCCAGCTCACCACGTGGAGCCAACACTGAAGCTTTCTTT
.	TRBJ2-3	once	TRBV7-2	CASSSLYTQYF	TGTGCCAGCAGCTCCCTGTATACGCAGTATTTT
.	TRBJ2-7	few	TRBV12-3/TRBV12-4	CASSLFAANEQYF	TGTGCCAGCAGTTTATTTGCAGCAAACGAGCAGTACTTC
.	TRBJ1-1	.	TRBV20-1	CSVSLGENTEAFF	TGCAGTGTCTCCCTGGGGGAGAACACTGAAGCTTTCTTT
.	TRBJ2-7	few	TRBV6-5	CASSYSGPQNEQYF	TGTGCCAGCAGTTACTCGGGACCCCAAAACGAGCAGTACTTC
.	TRBJ2-4	once	TRBV7-2	CASSSQGLLNIQYF	TGTGCCAGCAGCTCCCAGGGTTTATTAAACATCCAGTACTTC
.	TRBJ2-7	.	TRBV6-5	CASSIQGSPDEQYF	TGTGCCAGCAGTATTCAGGGATCCCCTGACGAGCAGTACTTC
.	TRBJ2-2	few	TRBV11-2	CASSLSDRTPGELFF	TGTGCCAGCAGCTTAAGTGACAGGACCCCCGGGGAGCTGTTTTTT
TRBD1	TRBJ2-7	.	TRBV19	CASSIGSGGYEQYF	TGTGCCAGTAGTATTGGCTCAGGGGGCTACGAGCAGTACTTC
.	TRBJ1-2	.	TRBV5-1	CASSRRDAHNYGYTF	TGCGCCAGCAGCCGGAGGGACGCCCATAACTATGGCTACACCTTC
.	TRBJ2-6	.	TRBV12-3/TRBV12-4	CASSFRQSGANVLTF	TGTGCCAGCAGTTTCAGACAGTCTGGGGCCAACGTCCTGACTTTC
.	TRBJ2-1	few	TRBV20-1	CSADTGGDNGQFF	TGCAGTGCTGATACCGGGGGCGACAATGGGCAGTTCTTC
TRBD1	TRBJ1-4	.	TRBV7-2	CASSLGDRVGEKLFF	TGTGCCAGCAGCTTAGGGGACAGGGTGGGAGAAAAACTGTTTTTT
.	TRBJ2-5	.	TRBV7-9	CASSLVLVRQTQYF	TGTGCCAGCAGCTTAGTTCTAGTTCGGCAGACCCAGTACTTC
TRBD2	TRBJ2-1	few	TRBV20-1	CSARRGVGGNEQFF	TGCAGTGCTAGGCGGGGGGTCGGGGGCAATGAGCAGTTCTTC
.	TRBJ1-2	.	TRBV6-5	CASSYSRGNYGYTF	TGTGCCAGCAGTTACTCGCGAGGGAACTATGGCTACACCTTC
.	TRBJ2-5	.	TRBV12-5	CASGGQSETQYF	TGTGCTAGTGGTGGACAGTCGGAGACCCAGTACTTC
TRBD2	TRBJ2-5	.	TRBV7-2	CASSLSGLAGETQYF	TGTGCCAGCAGCTTATCGGGACTAGCGGGGGAGACCCAGTACTTC
TRBD2	TRBJ2-1	.	TRBV6-5	CASSSPASGNYNEQFF	TGTGCCAGCAGTTCCCCTGCTAGCGGGAACTACAATGAGCAGTTCTTC
.	TRBJ2-1	many	TRBV6-6	CASRENQFNEQFF	TGTGCCAGCCGGGAGAATCAGTTCAATGAGCAGTTCTTC
TRBD1	TRBJ1-1	many	TRBV6-6	CASRGTGGGPLNTEAFF	TGTGCCAGCAGAGGTACAGGGGGCGGCCCACTGAACACTGAAGCTTTCTTT
.	TRBJ2-1	few	TRBV20-1	CSASNTNNEQFF	TGCAGTGCTAGTAATACTAACAATGAGCAGTTCTTC
TRBD2	TRBJ2-7	few	TRBV20-1	CSASLAGVNEQYF	TGCAGTGCTTCACTAGCGGGAGTCAACGAGCAGTACTTC
.	TRBJ1-4	few	TRBV12-3/TRBV12-4	CASSLGYEKLFF	TGTGCCAGCAGTTTAGGCTATGAAAAACTGTTTTTT